The sequence of this T cell receptor beta chain was determined in a study of blood T cell repertoires in COVID-19. The wider study: Acute and convalescent COVID-19 samples came from the United States, Italy and Spain. Sources were T cells, B-cell-depleted T cells, or PBMCs; the material itself was cDNA or gDNA.

This clone has only a few counts. The V and J ends lost 6 bases and 4 bases, in that order; junction bases with no gene match: 7. This CDR3 region has 15 residues. CDR1 MNHEY and CDR2 SVGAGI come from the germline V gene. Assay used: immunoSEQ multiplex PCR; TCRdb lists only in-frame clones, some missing. The repertoire consists of around 140,000 clones, with approximately 90% occurring once and the leading ten covering under 3%. The chain has TRBV6-5 and TRBJ2-5; the match to TRBD2 covers 11 bases. The clonotype comes from a human donor with COVID-19, enrolled during active disease. The donor label of this sample is uncertain. The sample taken for sequencing was peripheral blood. This CDR3 is CASREGSGGGETQYF. CDR3 DNA sequence: TGTGCCAGCAGGGAGGGTAGCGGGGGGGGAGAGACCCAGTACTTC.